The 19 T cell receptor beta chains in this list originate from one sample, sequenced in a study of early T cells in non-severe SARS-CoV-2 infection. TCRdb reprocessed the 5' RACE reads via MiXCR and lists one record per CDR3 protein. The table has fewer than 60,000 distinct CDR3 sequences, around a tenth seen once. Source material: whole blood. These receptors came from an adult who was a healthcare worker with PCR-confirmed SARS-CoV-2 infection or an uninfected control (not recorded which).

This clonotype was recorded many times. This sequence joins TRBV20-1 and TRBJ2-1, with 12 bases aligning to TRBD2. Germline V lookup: CDR1 DFQATT, CDR2 SNEGSKA (reference sequence). Trimming cost V 5 bases and J 2 bases; bases outside gene matches: 4. The CDR3 extends over 15 amino acids. The CDR3 sequence is CSAFTSGGTYNEQFF. The CDR3 DNA sequence: TGCAGTGCTTTCACTAGCGGGGGGACCTACAATGAGCAGTTCTTC.

The genes are TRBV11-2 and TRBJ1-6, with no clear D. The CDR3 covers 14 residues. The germline gives CDR1 SGHAT, CDR2 FQNNGV. V was trimmed by 3 bases and J by 7 bases, leaving 10 bases between them. CDR3 nucleotides: TGTGCCAGCAGCTTCGGGAGGGAGAATTCACCCCTCCACTTT. The encoded protein is CASSFGRENSPLHF.

At least ten counts were recorded for this clonotype. The chain carries TRBV10-2 and TRBJ2-1; no definite D call. Germline-derived CDR1 and CDR2 are WSHSY and SAAADI. Trimming pared 4 bases from V and 6 bases from J, leaving 7 bases between. The CDR3 is 12 amino acids. The CDR3 is CASSVIGNEQFF. The CDR3 coding sequence is TGCGCCAGCAGTGTTATAGGCAATGAGCAGTTCTTC.

This clonotype was detected a few times. This rearrangement joins TRBV29-1 to TRBJ2-2; 7 positions match TRBD2. Germline V gene lookup returns CDR1 SQVTM and CDR2 ANQGSEA. The length of the CDR3 is 15 residues. V gave up 5 bases and J gave up 1 base; unmatched junction bases: 7. The CDR3 loop is CSVIPGLRNTGELFF. CDR3 coding DNA: TGCAGCGTTATACCGGGACTACGGAACACCGGGGAGCTGTTTTTT.

Many counts were recorded for this clonotype. V and J are TRBV20-1 and TRBJ1-6, with 9 bases aligning to TRBD1. The length of the CDR3 is 17 residues. V shed 3 bases and J 6 bases; nucleotides not matched to a gene: 12. The germline gives CDR1 DFQATT, CDR2 SNEGSKA (reference sequence). The CDR3 DNA is TGCAGTGCTAGTGTTGTTACCGGGGACAGGGTTAATTCACCCCTCCACTTT. Its protein product is CSASVVTGDRVNSPLHF.

This sequence joins TRBV20-1 and TRBJ2-1, with 15 bases lining up with TRBD2. V dropped 5 bases and J dropped 8; count of bases not matched to a gene: 10. This CDR3 is built from 16 residues. Germline loops: CDR1 DFQATT, CDR2 SNEGSKA (reference sequence). The CDR3 loop reads CSAAGLAGGHNYEQFF. The DNA of the CDR3 is TGCAGTGCTGCTGGACTAGCGGGGGGGCATAATTATGAGCAGTTCTTC.

This clonotype was observed many times. The chain couples TRBV7-9 to TRBJ2-1; the match to TRBD2 covers 9 bases. The CDR3 sequence is 15 residues long. Per germline, CDR1 SEHNR and CDR2 FQNEAQ (reference sequence). Trimming at V came to 4 bases and at J to 7 bases, leaving 8 bases not matched to a gene. The CDR3 DNA reads TGTGCCAGCAGCTACGGACTAGCGTTCGTGAATGAGCAGTTCTTC. It translates to CASSYGLAFVNEQFF.

There are a few counts of this clonotype. V is TRBV6-2 or TRBV6-3 and J is TRBJ1-2, with a tentative D call TRBD1 (5 bases). The CDR3 has 14 amino acids. Germline CDR1 and CDR2: MNHEY and SVGEGT. The V gene lost 0 bases and the J gene lost 8 bases, with 13 bases spanning the gap. CDR3 in DNA: TGTGCCAGCAGTTACTCCAGGGCCTCTGGAGGCTACACCTTC. Its translation: CASSYSRASGGYTF.

The rearrangement joins TRBV7-2 to TRBJ2-5; D remains unclear. Trimming left V 2 bases short and J 4 bases short, with 14 bases between. The germline V gene encodes CDR1 SGHTA and CDR2 FQGNSA. The CDR3 consists of 15 residues. The CDR3 region is CASSLSRLRRETQYF. CDR3 nucleotide sequence: TGTGCCAGCAGCTTAAGTAGGTTAAGACGAGAGACCCAGTACTTC.

This clonotype was picked up many times. The genes are TRBV5-6 and TRBJ2-2; possibly TRBD1 for D (5 bases). CDR1 SGHDT and CDR2 YYEEEE come from the germline V gene. V was shortened by 2 bases and J by 3 bases, with 5 bases between the two germline ends. The CDR3 runs 13 residues. The CDR3 spells CASSLQDTGELFF. CDR3 bases: TGTGCCAGCAGCTTACAGGACACCGGGGAGCTGTTTTTT.

The CDR3: CASKTDRGLVEQYF. CDR3 in DNA: TGTGCCAGCAAAACCGACAGGGGCCTAGTCGAGCAGTACTTC. The chain recombines TRBV2 with TRBJ2-7; 8 bases map to TRBD1. V lost 7 bases to trimming and J lost 6 bases; unmatched junction nucleotides: 11. The CDR3 extends over 14 amino acids. Germline assignment: CDR1 SNHLY and CDR2 FYNNEI.

The V and J genes are TRBV20-1 and TRBJ2-1, with 11 bases identical to TRBD2. The V and J ends lost 5 bases and 4 bases, in that order; junction bases with no gene match: 4. This CDR3 has 14 residues. Germline lookup yields CDR1 DFQATT and CDR2 SNEGSKA (reference sequence). CDR3 sequence: CSAARLAGYNEQFF. CDR3 nucleotides: TGCAGTGCTGCCCGACTAGCGGGGTACAATGAGCAGTTCTTC.

This clonotype was seen many times. The chain recombines TRBV12-3 or TRBV12-4 with TRBJ2-7; TRBD1 agrees at 7 bases. The CDR3 extends over 13 amino acids. With V trimmed by 5 bases and J by 3 bases, 4 bases remained unmatched. This CDR3 reads CASSVDRDYEQYF. In nucleotides, the CDR3 is TGTGCCAGCAGTGTCGACAGGGACTACGAGCAGTACTTC.

V gene TRBV29-1 combines with J gene TRBJ1-2; unclear D gene. Trimming took 3 bases from V and 3 from J, leaving 8 bases between them. There are 12 residues in the CDR3. Germline V gene lookup returns CDR1 SQVTM and CDR2 ANQGSEA. CDR3 bases: TGCAGCGTTGATCATACAGACTATGGCTACACCTTC. Its protein is CSVDHTDYGYTF.

This clonotype has a count of ten or more. CDR3 residues: CSPGGSGRGGTDTQYF. CDR3 DNA: TGCAGCCCAGGGGGGAGCGGGAGAGGAGGCACAGATACGCAGTATTTT. This chain links TRBV20-1 with TRBJ2-3, with D perhaps matching TRBD2 (8 bases). The CDR3 sequence is 16 residues long. Germline assignment: CDR1 DFQATT and CDR2 SNEGSKA (reference sequence).

The chain combines TRBV29-1 with TRBJ1-1; D gene uncertain. The CDR3 covers 11 residues. V lost 7 bases and J lost 0, with 6 bases in between. The germline V gene has CDR1 SQVTM and CDR2 ANQGSEA. CDR3 loop: CSAQLNTEAFF. The DNA of the CDR3 is TGCAGCGCCCAATTGAACACTGAAGCTTTCTTT.

This clonotype has just one count. The V and J genes are TRBV2 and TRBJ1-6, with TRBD1 identical over 7 bases. The V and J ends lost 7 bases and 10 bases, in that order; junction bases with no gene match: 10. The CDR3 is 14 amino acids. Germline V lookup: CDR1 SNHLY, CDR2 FYNNEI. This CDR3 is CASTRDKGGSPLHF. The CDR3 DNA follows: TGTGCCAGCACTCGGGACAAAGGGGGCTCACCCCTCCACTTT.

This clonotype showed up just once. V gene TRBV9 combines with J gene TRBJ2-3; D unclear. CDR1 SGDLS and CDR2 YYNGEE come from the germline V gene. Trimming stripped 0 bases from V and 6 bases from J, with 11 bases between. The CDR3 covers 14 residues. The CDR3 region is CASSVVSQSDTQYF. Written as DNA, the CDR3 is TGTGCCAGCAGCGTAGTGAGTCAATCGGATACGCAGTATTTT.

This clonotype appeared many times. The V call is TRBV20-1, the J call TRBJ2-7, with D perhaps TRBD2 (6 bases). The V end lost 6 bases, the J end lost 0 bases, and 15 bases lay between the germline ends. This CDR3 has 14 amino acids. Germline V gives CDR1 DFQATT, CDR2 SNEGSKA (reference sequence). CDR3 coding DNA: TGCAGTGCCCTCCGGGACGGGAGCTCCTACGAGCAGTACTTC. Its translation: CSALRDGSSYEQYF.